The 9 T cell receptor beta chains presented below share a single source sample, sequenced in a study of blood T cell repertoires in COVID-19. Method: immunoSEQ multiplex PCR; TCRdb's copy keeps in-frame clones and lacks some. The repertoire has about 180,000 clones, more than 80% of them found once; the top ten carry 6.2%. The sequencing input was PBMCs or T cells enriched from blood (not recorded which). Every receptor here comes from a man in his forties or fifties who had recovered from COVID-19.

This clone was observed a few times. The genes are TRBV27 and TRBJ2-7; 8 bases are a match to TRBD1. The V gene's germline CDR1 is MNHEY and CDR2 SMNVEV (reference sequence). J was trimmed by 2 bases and V by 5 bases; bases with no gene match: 5. This CDR3 has 14 amino acids. This chain's CDR3 is CASSGRDRPYEQYF. As DNA, the CDR3 is TGTGCCAGCAGTGGCCGGGACAGGCCCTACGAGCAGTACTTC.

The chain links TRBV7-3 to TRBJ1-1; D gene ambiguous. The CDR3 contains 15 residues. V was cut by 1 base and J by 0 bases, with 9 bases left in between. Looked up from germline, CDR1 is SGHTA and CDR2 is FQGTGA. The chain's CDR3 is CASSLSGRLNTEAFF. The CDR3 DNA follows: TGTGCCAGCAGCTTAAGTGGTCGGTTGAACACTGAAGCTTTCTTT.

This clone was detected only once. The chain links TRBV10-2 to TRBJ2-2; TRBD2 is a possible D gene (5 bases). The CDR3 spans 15 residues. V was shortened by 3 bases and J by 0 bases, with 8 bases between the two germline ends. From germline, CDR1 is WSHSY and CDR2 SAAADI. The chain's CDR3 is CASSEEGPNTGELFF. DNA of the CDR3: TGCGCCAGCAGTGAAGAGGGCCCGAACACCGGGGAGCTGTTTTTT.

This clone has a handful of counts. CDR3: CASSLFSAERYGYTF. CDR3 DNA: TGTGCCAGCAGCTTGTTCAGCGCAGAAAGATATGGCTACACCTTC. J is TRBJ1-2 and V is TRBV13; D is unclear. Germline loops: CDR1 PRHDT, CDR2 FYEKMQ (reference sequence). The CDR3 has 15 amino acids. Deletions cut 3 bases from V and 5 bases from J, with 16 bases between.

V is TRBV7-8 and J is TRBJ1-5; 9 nucleotides line up with TRBD1. The V gene end was trimmed by 4 bases and the J gene end by 7 bases; junction bases not matched to a gene: 8. The CDR3 loop spans 15 amino acids. Germline assignment: CDR1 SGHVS and CDR2 FQNEAQ. CDR3 sequence reads: CASSYGGQGPQPQHF. The CDR3 DNA is TGTGCCAGCAGCTATGGGGGACAGGGACCCCAGCCCCAGCATTTT.

Details on this clone: The sample holds other DNA sequences that translate to the same CDR3. The gene calls are TRBV12-3 or TRBV12-4 and TRBJ1-4, with a possible D match to TRBD1 (5 bases). Trimming shortened V by 2 bases and J by 6 bases, and 7 bases separated the two germline ends. The CDR3 totals 13 residues. CDR3: CASSLSGYEKLFF. For the CDR3, the DNA is TGTGCCAGCAGTTTATCAGGGTATGAAAAACTGTTTTTT.

J is TRBJ2-2 and V is TRBV11-3, with 7 nucleotides matching TRBD1. The germline V gene encodes CDR1 SGHNT and CDR2 YENEEA. V lost 2 bases to trimming and J lost 4 bases; unmatched junction nucleotides: 4. CDR3 length equals 15 residues. CDR3 region: CASSLRGLPTGELFF. CDR3 sequence (DNA): TGTGCCAGCAGCTTAAGGGGGCTACCCACCGGGGAGCTGTTTTTT.

The chain joins TRBV7-2 to TRBJ2-1, with TRBD2 as a possible D gene (5 bases). Germline loops: CDR1 SGHTA, CDR2 FQGNSA. V dropped 5 bases and J dropped 0 bases, with 8 bases sitting between them. This CDR3 region has 14 residues. The CDR3 is CASSHGNSYNEQFF. Written as DNA, the CDR3 is TGTGCCAGCAGCCACGGGAACTCCTACAATGAGCAGTTCTTC.

The chain couples TRBV2 to TRBJ2-1, with TRBD1 matching over 9 bases. Trimming at V came to 9 bases and at J to 5 bases, leaving 5 bases not matched to a gene. The CDR3 has 13 residues. Germline CDR1 and CDR2: SNHLY and FYNNEI. The DNA of the CDR3 is TGTGCCAGGGGGGACAGGGTTCACAATGAGCAGTTCTTC. Protein sequence: CARGDRVHNEQFF.